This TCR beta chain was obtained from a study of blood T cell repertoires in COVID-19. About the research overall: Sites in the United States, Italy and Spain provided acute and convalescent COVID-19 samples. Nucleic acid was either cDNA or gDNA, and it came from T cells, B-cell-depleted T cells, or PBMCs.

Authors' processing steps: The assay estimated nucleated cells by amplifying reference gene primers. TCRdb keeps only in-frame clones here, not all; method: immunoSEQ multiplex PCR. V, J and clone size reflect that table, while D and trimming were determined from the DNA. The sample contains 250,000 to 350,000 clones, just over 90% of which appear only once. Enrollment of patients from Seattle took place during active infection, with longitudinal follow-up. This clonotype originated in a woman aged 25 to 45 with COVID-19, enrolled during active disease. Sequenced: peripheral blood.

The CDR3, as DNA: TGTGCCAGCAGTTTAGCGGGGCCTGCTAACTATGGCTACACCTTC. Its protein is CASSLAGPANYGYTF. This chain links TRBV27 with TRBJ1-2, with D possibly being TRBD1 (5 bases). With 2 bases removed from V and 0 bases from J, the gap between germline ends came to 10 bases. This CDR3 is 15 amino acids long. The germline V gene encodes CDR1 MNHEY and CDR2 SMNVEV (reference sequence).